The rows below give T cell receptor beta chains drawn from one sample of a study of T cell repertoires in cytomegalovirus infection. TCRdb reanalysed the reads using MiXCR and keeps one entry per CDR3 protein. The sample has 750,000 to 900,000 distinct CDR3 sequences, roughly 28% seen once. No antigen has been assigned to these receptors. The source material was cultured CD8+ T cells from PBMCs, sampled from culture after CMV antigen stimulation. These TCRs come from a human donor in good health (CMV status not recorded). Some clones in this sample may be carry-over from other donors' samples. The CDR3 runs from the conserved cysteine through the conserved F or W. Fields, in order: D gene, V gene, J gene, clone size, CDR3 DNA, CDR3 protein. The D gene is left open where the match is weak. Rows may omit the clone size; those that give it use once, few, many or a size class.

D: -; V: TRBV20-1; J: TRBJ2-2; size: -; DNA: TGCAGTGCTAGGGACCGGCAGTCGACATCGAACACCGGGGAGCTGTTTTTT; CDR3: CSARDRQSTSNTGELFF
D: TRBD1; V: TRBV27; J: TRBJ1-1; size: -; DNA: TGTGCCAGCAGTTTAAACGGCGGGACAGGGAGTAGCTTT; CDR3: CASSLNGGTGSSF
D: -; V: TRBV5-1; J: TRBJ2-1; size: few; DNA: TGCGCCAGCAGCTTTGGCCCAGGGAACAATGAGCAGTTCTTC; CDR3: CASSFGPGNNEQFF
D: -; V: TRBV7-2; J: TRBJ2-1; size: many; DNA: TGTGCCAGCAGCGCGGGGGCGGGGAGGCACAATGAGCAGTTCTTC; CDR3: CASSAGAGRHNEQFF
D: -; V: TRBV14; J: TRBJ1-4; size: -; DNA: TGTGCCAGCAGCCAAGCTTGGGTGGGAAGCAATGAAAAACTGTTTTTT; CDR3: CASSQAWVGSNEKLFF
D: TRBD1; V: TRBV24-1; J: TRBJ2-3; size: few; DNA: TGTGCCACCAGTGATTTGCATATGGACAGGGCTAACACAGATACGCAGTATTTT; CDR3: CATSDLHMDRANTDTQYF
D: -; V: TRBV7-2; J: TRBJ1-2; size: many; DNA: TGTGCCAGCAGAAACCCTACGGGCCGGGAATGGGGGAACAACTATGGCTACACCTTC; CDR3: CASRNPTGREWGNNYGYTF
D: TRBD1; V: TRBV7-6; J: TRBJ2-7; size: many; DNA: TGTGCCAGCAGCTTAGCCCCGGGACAGGGGGCGCGGGAGCAGTACTTC; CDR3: CASSLAPGQGAREQYF
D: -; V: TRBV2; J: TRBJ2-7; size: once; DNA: TGTGCCAGCAGCGCTCCGGGTCTCTACGAGCAGTACTTC; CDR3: CASSAPGLYEQYF
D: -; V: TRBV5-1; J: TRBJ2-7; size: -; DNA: TGCGCCAGCAGCGGACGAGCCTGGGAGCAGTACTTC; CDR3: CASSGRAWEQYF
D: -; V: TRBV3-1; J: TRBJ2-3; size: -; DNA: TGTGCCAGCAGCCAAGAGAGCCAGAGCACAGATACGCAGTATTTT; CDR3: CASSQESQSTDTQYF
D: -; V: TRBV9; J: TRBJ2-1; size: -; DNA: TGTGCCAGCAGCGTAGGAGGGAGACACAATGAGCAGTTCTTC; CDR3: CASSVGGRHNEQFF
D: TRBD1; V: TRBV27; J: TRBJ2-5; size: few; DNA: TGTGCCAGCAGTAATCGACAGGGGCAAGAGACCCAGTACTTC; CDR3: CASSNRQGQETQYF
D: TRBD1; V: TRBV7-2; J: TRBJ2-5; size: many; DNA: TGTGCCAGCAGCTTGAACAGGGGGCTAGAAGAGACCCAGTACTTC; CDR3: CASSLNRGLEETQYF
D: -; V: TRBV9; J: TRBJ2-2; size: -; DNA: TGTGCCAGCACACCAGAGGCCGGGAAGGGCGGGGAGCTGTTTTTT; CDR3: CASTPEAGKGGELFF
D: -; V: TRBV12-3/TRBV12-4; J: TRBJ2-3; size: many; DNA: TGTGCCAGCAGTTCCGGACTGAATACGCAGTATTTT; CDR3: CASSSGLNTQYF
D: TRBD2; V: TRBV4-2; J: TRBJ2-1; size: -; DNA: TGTGCCAGCAGCCAGGGGGCGGGGGGGCTCCCTGAGCAGTTCTTC; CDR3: CASSQGAGGLPEQFF
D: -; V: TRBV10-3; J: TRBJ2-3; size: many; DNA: TGTGCCATCAGTGAGTCTAGGGTCTGGACACCAAAGCTGACAGATACGCAGTATTTT; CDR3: CAISESRVWTPKLTDTQYF
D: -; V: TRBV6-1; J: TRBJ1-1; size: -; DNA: TGTGCCAGCAGTGTCCGGGACGGGGTCACTGAAGCTTTCTTT; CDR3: CASSVRDGVTEAFF
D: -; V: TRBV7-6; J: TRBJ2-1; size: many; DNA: TGTGCCAGCAGCTTAGGGGCAAGCAACAATGAGCAGTTCTTC; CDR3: CASSLGASNNEQFF
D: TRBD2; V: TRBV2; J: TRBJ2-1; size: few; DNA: TGTGCCAGCATGGCGGGGGAGGCAGACAATGAGCAGTTCTTC; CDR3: CASMAGEADNEQFF
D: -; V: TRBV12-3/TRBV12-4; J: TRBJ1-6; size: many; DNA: TGTGCCAGCAGTTTAGCGCCCCGGGCCTCTAATTCACCCCTCCACTTT; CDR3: CASSLAPRASNSPLHF
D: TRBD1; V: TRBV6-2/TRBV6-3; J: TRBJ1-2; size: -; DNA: TGTGCCAGCAGTCTTCCTATCGACAGGGGAATTCACTATGGCTACACCTTC; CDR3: CASSLPIDRGIHYGYTF
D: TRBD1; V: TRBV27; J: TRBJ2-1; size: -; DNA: TGTGCCAGCAGTTTACAAGGGACAGCCTACAATGAGCAGTTCTTC; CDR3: CASSLQGTAYNEQFF
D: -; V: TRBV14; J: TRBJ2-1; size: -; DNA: TGTGCCAGCAGCCAAGGGGTGACGGGTGGCAATGAGCAGTTCTTC; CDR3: CASSQGVTGGNEQFF
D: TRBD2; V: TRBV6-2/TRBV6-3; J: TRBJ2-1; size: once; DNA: TGTGCCAGCAGTTACCTCGACACCATTACTAGCGGGGGAAGCTCCTACAATGAGCAGTTCTTC; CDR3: CASSYLDTITSGGSSYNEQFF
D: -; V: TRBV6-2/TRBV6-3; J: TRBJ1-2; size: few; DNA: TGTGCCAGCAGTTACTCGTCAACGAATCCTAACTATGGCTACACCTTC; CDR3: CASSYSSTNPNYGYTF
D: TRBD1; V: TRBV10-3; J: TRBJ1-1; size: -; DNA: TGTGCCATCAGTAGACCGGGACAGGGGGCCAACACTGAAGCTTTCTTT; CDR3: CAISRPGQGANTEAFF
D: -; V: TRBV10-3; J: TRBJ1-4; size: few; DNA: TGTGCCATCAGTGAGTTTTCGACAGCAACTAATGAAAAACTGTTTTTT; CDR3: CAISEFSTATNEKLFF
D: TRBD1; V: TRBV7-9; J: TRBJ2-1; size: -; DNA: TGTGCCAGCAGCTTTGGGGGACAGGGGGCCAACAATGAGCAGTTCTTC; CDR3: CASSFGGQGANNEQFF
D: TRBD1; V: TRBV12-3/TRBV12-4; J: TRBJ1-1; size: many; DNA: TGTGCCAGCAGTCTCCCCCACAGGGGACGGTCAGATGACACTGAAGCTTTCTTT; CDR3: CASSLPHRGRSDDTEAFF
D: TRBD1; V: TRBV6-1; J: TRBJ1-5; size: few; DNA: TGTGCCAGCAGTGAAGGGACAGGGCAGAATCAGCCCCAGCATTTT; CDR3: CASSEGTGQNQPQHF
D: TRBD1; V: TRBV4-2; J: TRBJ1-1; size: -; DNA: TGTGCCAGCAGCCAAAGGGGGACAGTTGAAGCTTTCTTT; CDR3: CASSQRGTVEAFF
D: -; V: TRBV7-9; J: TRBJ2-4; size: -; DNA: TGTGCCAGCAGCTTCCCGGGAGCCGGGTTGGACATTCAGTACTTC; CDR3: CASSFPGAGLDIQYF
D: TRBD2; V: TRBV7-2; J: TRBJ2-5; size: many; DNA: TGTGCCAGCAGCCCTCTCGGACTAGCGGGGGGGGAAGAGACCCAGTACTTC; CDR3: CASSPLGLAGGEETQYF
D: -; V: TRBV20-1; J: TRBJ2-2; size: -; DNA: TGCAGTGCCTCACCGGGCAGGGCGTGGACCGGGGAGCTGTTTTTT; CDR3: CSASPGRAWTGELFF
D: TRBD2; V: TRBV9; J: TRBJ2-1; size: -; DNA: TGTGCCAGCAGCGTAGCCCCGCGGACTAGCGGGGGGAACAATGAGCAGTTCTTC; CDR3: CASSVAPRTSGGNNEQFF
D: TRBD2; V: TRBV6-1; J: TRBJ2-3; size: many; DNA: TGTGCCAGTGGGGGCATATGGAGCGGGGGAGTCGTAGATACGCAGTATTTT; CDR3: CASGGIWSGGVVDTQYF
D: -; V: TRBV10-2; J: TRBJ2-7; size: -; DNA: TGCGCCAGCAGTGGACAGGGAGGGAACGAGCAGTACTTC; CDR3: CASSGQGGNEQYF
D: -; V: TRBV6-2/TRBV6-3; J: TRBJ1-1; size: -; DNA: TGTGCCAGCAGTTACTCGATTCAAACCATGAACACTGAAGCTTTCTTT; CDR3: CASSYSIQTMNTEAFF
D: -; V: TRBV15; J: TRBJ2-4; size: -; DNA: TGTGCCACCAGCAGCTCGACAGGCCTTAAAAACATTCAGTACTTC; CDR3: CATSSSTGLKNIQYF